This TCR beta chain was profiled in a study of regulatory T cells in long-lasting Graves disease. On the study more broadly: For a period under 3 months, newly diagnosed Graves' patients had taken antithyroid drugs. Regarding the study as a whole: Persistent cases favored TRBV28, TRBJ1-2 and TRBJ2-5.

Assembly of TCR beta libraries relied on iRepertoire HTBI primers together with Arm-PCR of CDR3 regions. In the original processing: Segment identification across samples yielded roughly 62 TRBV and roughly 15 TRBJ segments. TCRdb itself ran the multiplex PCR reads through MiXCR, one entry per CDR3 protein. These V and J calls derive from TCRdb rather than the authors' analysis. Counted here are some 400,000 distinct CDR3 sequences, under 15% occurring once; the ten biggest clones make up approximately 16%. Stated time point: newly diagnosed GD, antithyroid drugs for less than 3 months. Extracted PBMC RNA gave rise to the TCR library. Germline V gene sequence: CDR1 LNHDA, CDR2 SQIVND (reference sequence). V was clipped by 4 bases and J by 0 bases, with 10 bases between them. The CDR3 runs 14 residues. Regarding this clonotype: Its target is not known.

These data were also reused for a study on T cells in Graves' hyperthyroidism and ophthalmopathy.

The receptor comes from a woman between 25 and 40 years old with Graves disease. The sequencing used peripheral blood mononuclear cells (PBMCs), collected at new diagnosis, from a patient treated with antithyroid drugs. The chain carries TRBV19 and TRBJ2-7; D unclear. CDR3 sequence (DNA): TGTGCCAGTAGTAGGCAGGTGAGCTCCTACGAGCAGTACTTC. Its protein is CASSRQVSSYEQYF. The complete variable domain, with remaining parts taken from reference TRBV19 and TRBJ2-7, reads DGGITQSPKYLFRKEGQNVTLSCEQNLNHDAMYWYRQDPGQGLRLIYYSQIVNDFQKGDIAEGYSVSREKKESFPLTVTSAQKNPTAFYLCASSRQVSSYEQYFGPGTRLTVT.